This T cell receptor beta chain came from a study of blood T cells in healthy people across ages (dated by TCRdb to 2014 to 2015). Study-level background: In model experiments, template switching captured roughly one uniquely barcoded TCR beta cDNA molecule for every two T cells. Age-related changes in TCR beta repertoire diversity were measured in the study by deep sequencing normalized with unique cDNA molecular identifiers. Four age groups were formed from the donors: young (average roughly 15 years), middle-aged (approximately 40), aged (roughly 59) and long-lived (about 80). To avoid experimental bias, donors of different ages were spread randomly across the sequencing lanes. Two additional independent replicas of 1 million unique cDNA reads from the same blood draw were analyzed for two donors (one aged 18 to 30 and one aged 80 or older).

Paper-wide results and their limitations: Estimates of total diversity based on one million sequenced T cells were regarded as lower bounds and as underestimates. Donor CMV infection status was unknown, potentially confounding age-related changes in expanded clonotypes. Compared with the aged group, more naive CD4+ T cells, fewer expanded clones and increased TCR diversity were shown by the long-lived group, suggesting age selection. The percentage of naive T cells measured by flow cytometry correlated strongly with observed TCR beta diversity. As age increased, observed TCR beta diversity per million T cells dropped in a roughly linear way, and a significant reduction was already evident by age 40. Bulk unsorted PBMC profiling prevented conclusive comparison of naive and antigen-experienced compartments.

Library generation was performed with 5' RACE. The sequencing machine was an Illumina HiSeq 2500. A second PCR of about 7 to 12 cycles was performed with a sample-barcoded 5' primer and a J-beta primer mix. A unique molecular identifier was introduced onto each TCR beta cDNA molecule by a template-switch 5' adaptor carrying 12 random nucleotides. At least 2.5 million CDR3-containing paired-end reads were obtained from each sample. All of the RNA was converted into first-strand cDNA using the Mint cDNA synthesis kit, with a TRBC-specific oligonucleotide serving as the primer. Following uracil-DNA glycosylase treatment, a first 18-cycle PCR with universal primers M1SS and BC2_uni_R was performed on all cDNA. The published analysis was carried out like this. Normalization of each sample was performed by random selection of 1 million high-quality reads, each carrying a distinct molecular identifier. Instead of being binned into consensus sequences, reads with shared molecular identifiers were discarded. MiTCR, run with a Q25 quality threshold and the strictest error-elimination algorithm, handled CDR3 identification, clonotype clustering and error correction. A nonparametric unseen species model with Euler transformation was used to estimate lower-bound total TCR beta diversity. TCRdb reprocessed the public reads (quality trimming at Q25 with fastp, clone calling with MiXCR) and kept in-frame beta chains. When rows share a CDR3 protein, they turn into one entry using the most common DNA and genes. These V and J calls rely on TCRdb rather than the paper's analysis. This sample has 1.5 million to 2 million distinct CDR3 sequences in its table, and 49% of those were observed once. The ten largest account for roughly 2.1% of the sample.

V is shortened by 3 bases, J by 7 bases, and the region joining them spans 18 bases. The CDR3 runs 15 residues from the cysteine to the phenylalanine. Kept here is only the CDR3 DNA, which spans 45 bases and is read in frame from base 1. CDR1 and CDR2 (MGHRA, YSYEKL) derive from the germline V gene. The donors were roughly 40 Caucasian individuals from Russia, aged about 6 to 100 years, who were systemically healthy. About 9.1 milliliters of peripheral blood were collected from each donor into EDTA-treated Vacutainer tubes. PBMCs were isolated by Ficoll-Paque density-gradient centrifugation, with at least 7 million obtained per sample. Total RNA, at least 6 micrograms per sample, was extracted from PBMCs with Trizol reagent. The percentages of naive CD45RAhigh/CD27high T cells were determined by flow cytometry on a PBMC aliquot from every donor. Worth noting for this clonotype: The antigen this receptor binds is unknown. No quality values exist for individual bases; no much larger clone is one base distant.

The rearrangement joined TRBV4-1 to TRBJ1-1; TRBD1 might be the D gene, on 6 matching bases. This clonotype was obtained from a woman aged 40 to 49 in good health. Material for sequencing was blood. The CDR3 is CASSQNSDRPLEAFF. The DNA sequence is TGCGCCAGCAGCCAGAACAGTGACAGGCCCCTTGAAGCTTTCTTT.